A selection of T cell receptor beta chains follows, all from one sample in a study of cytomegalovirus exposure and HLA in healthy donors. TCRdb's table, derived via immunoSEQ multiplex PCR, lists solely in-frame clones and lacks some. The sample contains around 80,000 clones, over 9.5% of which appear only once. The source material was PBMCs. Receptors originate from a man aged 55 to 69 in good health and CMV-seropositive. Both conserved end residues are part of each CDR3. The D gene is left open where the match is weak. The size field is filled for only some rows; it gives once, few, many or a size class.

clone_size	d_call	j_call	v_call	cdr3_aa	cdr3_nt
few	TRBD1	TRBJ1-5	TRBV6-1	CASRVDRDSNQPQHF	TGTGCCAGCAGGGTAGACAGGGATAGCAATCAGCCCCAGCATTTT
few	-	TRBJ1-6	TRBV28	CASTGGLRNSPLHF	TGTGCCAGCACGGGGGGGTTGCGGAATTCACCCCTCCACTTT
-	-	TRBJ1-1	TRBV20-1	CSARDNTEAFF	TGCAGTGCCCGGGATAACACTGAAGCTTTCTTT
-	-	TRBJ2-5	TRBV6-1	CASSEDRETQYF	TGTGCCAGCAGTGAGGACAGAGAGACCCAGTACTTC
-	TRBD1	TRBJ1-2	TRBV30	CAWKGTGAMGGYTF	TGTGCCTGGAAAGGGACAGGAGCGATGGGGGGCTACACCTTC
few	TRBD2	TRBJ2-3	TRBV10-1	CASSESGGGATDTQYF	TGCGCCAGCAGTGAGTCCGGGGGGGGCGCGACAGATACGCAGTATTTT
-	-	TRBJ1-2	TRBV28	CASQVERGYTF	TGTGCCAGTCAGGTGGAACGGGGCTACACCTTC
-	-	TRBJ2-7	TRBV2	CASSGSNAVYEQYF	TGTGCCAGCAGCGGGTCCAATGCCGTCTACGAGCAGTACTTC
-	TRBD1	TRBJ2-7	TRBV5-1	CASTETGGRYEQYF	TGCGCCAGCACCGAGACAGGGGGCAGATACGAGCAGTACTTC
-	TRBD1	TRBJ1-4	TRBV6-6	CASTRTGNEKLFF	TGTGCCAGCACCAGGACAGGGAATGAAAAACTGTTTTTT
-	TRBD2	TRBJ2-2	TRBV30	CAWSRGRLSGELFF	TGTGCCTGGAGCCGCGGGAGGCTAAGCGGGGAGCTGTTTTTT
few	-	TRBJ2-3	TRBV5-4	CASSLASSRSTDTQYF	TGTGCCAGCAGCTTGGCGTCTAGTAGGAGCACAGATACGCAGTATTTT
few	TRBD1	TRBJ2-3	TRBV5-1	CASSLGTVGDTQYF	TGCGCCAGCAGCCTGGGGACAGTGGGTGATACGCAGTATTTT
few	-	TRBJ2-1	TRBV5-1	CASRRAEGNEQFF	TGCGCCAGCAGAAGGGCGGAGGGCAATGAGCAGTTCTTC
few	-	TRBJ1-1	TRBV9	CASSVYKNTEAFF	TGTGCCAGCAGCGTATACAAGAACACTGAAGCTTTCTTT
-	TRBD1	TRBJ1-2	TRBV6-1	CAAGQGQHNYGYTF	TGTGCCGCGGGACAGGGCCAACATAACTATGGCTACACCTTC
few	TRBD1	TRBJ2-7	TRBV9	CASNPTGGGYEQYF	TGTGCCAGCAACCCGACAGGGGGCGGGTACGAGCAGTACTTC